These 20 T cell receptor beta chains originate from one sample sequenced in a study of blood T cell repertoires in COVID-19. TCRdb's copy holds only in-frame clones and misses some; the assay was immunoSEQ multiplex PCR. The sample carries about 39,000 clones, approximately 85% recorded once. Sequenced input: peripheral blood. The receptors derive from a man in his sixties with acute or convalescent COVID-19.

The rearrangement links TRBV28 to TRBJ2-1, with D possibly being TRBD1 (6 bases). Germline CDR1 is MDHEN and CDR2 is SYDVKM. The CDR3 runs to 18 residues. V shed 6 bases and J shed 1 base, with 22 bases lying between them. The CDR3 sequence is CASRTLLPQGGSYNEQFF. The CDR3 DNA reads TGTGCCAGCAGAACCCTCCTCCCACAGGGTGGATCCTACAATGAGCAGTTCTTC.

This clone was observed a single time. CDR3 sequence reads: CAWSVRRPNEQFF. As DNA, the CDR3 is TGTGCCTGGAGTGTACGGAGGCCCAATGAGCAGTTCTTC. V gene TRBV30 combines with J gene TRBJ2-1; perhaps TRBD2 as D (5 bases). Trimming took off 0 bases at V and 6 bases at J, with 9 bases between the two ends. Germline V gives CDR1 GTSNPN, CDR2 SVGIG (reference sequence). The CDR3 is 13 amino acids.

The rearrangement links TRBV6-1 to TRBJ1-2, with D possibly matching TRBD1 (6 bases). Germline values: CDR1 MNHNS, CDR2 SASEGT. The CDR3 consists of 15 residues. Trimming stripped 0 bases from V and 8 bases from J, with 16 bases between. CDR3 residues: CASSEALRGGGGYTF. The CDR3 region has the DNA TGTGCCAGCAGTGAAGCGCTTCGCGGGGGCGGGGGCTACACCTTC.

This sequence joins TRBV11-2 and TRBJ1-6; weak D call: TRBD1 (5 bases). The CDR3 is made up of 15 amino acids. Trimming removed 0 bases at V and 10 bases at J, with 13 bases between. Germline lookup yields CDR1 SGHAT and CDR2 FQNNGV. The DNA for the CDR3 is TGTGCCAGCAGCTTAGACCCAGGGCTTGACTCACCCCTCCACTTT. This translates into CASSLDPGLDSPLHF.

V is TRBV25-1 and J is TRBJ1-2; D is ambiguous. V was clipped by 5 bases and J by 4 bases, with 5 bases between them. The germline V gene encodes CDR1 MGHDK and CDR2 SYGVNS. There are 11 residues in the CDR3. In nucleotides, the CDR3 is TGTGCCAGCAGTCCCGGCTATGGCTACACCTTC. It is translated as CASSPGYGYTF.

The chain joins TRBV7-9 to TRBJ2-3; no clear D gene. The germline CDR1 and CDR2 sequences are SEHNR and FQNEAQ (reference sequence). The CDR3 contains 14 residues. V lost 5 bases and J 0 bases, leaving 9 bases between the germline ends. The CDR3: CASSPTASTDTQYF. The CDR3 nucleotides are TGTGCCAGCAGCCCTACCGCCAGCACAGATACGCAGTATTTT.

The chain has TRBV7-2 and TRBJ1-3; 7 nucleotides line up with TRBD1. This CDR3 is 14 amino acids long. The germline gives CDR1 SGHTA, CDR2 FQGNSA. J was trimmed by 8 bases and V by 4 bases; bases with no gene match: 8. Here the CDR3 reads CASSSRGRVDTIYF. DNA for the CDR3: TGTGCCAGCAGCTCGAGGGGGCGCGTAGACACCATATATTTT.

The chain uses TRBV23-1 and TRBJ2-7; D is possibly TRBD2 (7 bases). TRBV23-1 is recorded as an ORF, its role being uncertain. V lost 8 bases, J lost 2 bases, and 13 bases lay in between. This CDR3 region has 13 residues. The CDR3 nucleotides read TGCGCCAGCCCCCGGCGGGGGCCCTACGAGCAGTACTTC. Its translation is CASPRRGPYEQYF.

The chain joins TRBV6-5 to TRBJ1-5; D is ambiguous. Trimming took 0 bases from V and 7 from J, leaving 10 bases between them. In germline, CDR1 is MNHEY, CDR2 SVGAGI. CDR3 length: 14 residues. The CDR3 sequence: CASSYSIDGQPQHF. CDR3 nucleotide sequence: TGTGCCAGCAGTTACTCGATAGACGGGCAGCCCCAGCATTTT.

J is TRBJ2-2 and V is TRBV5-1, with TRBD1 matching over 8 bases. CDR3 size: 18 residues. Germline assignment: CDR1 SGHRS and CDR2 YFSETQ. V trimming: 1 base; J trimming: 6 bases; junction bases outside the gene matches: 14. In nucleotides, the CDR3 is TGCGCCAGCAGCTTGTCGACAGGGGCCCCCAGATCGGCCGGGGAGCTGTTTTTT. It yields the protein CASSLSTGAPRSAGELFF.

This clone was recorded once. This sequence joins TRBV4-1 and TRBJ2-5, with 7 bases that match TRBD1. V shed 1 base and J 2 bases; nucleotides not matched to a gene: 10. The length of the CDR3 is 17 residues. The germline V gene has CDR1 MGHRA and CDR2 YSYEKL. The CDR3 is CASSQGRTSGQQETQYF. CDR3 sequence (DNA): TGCGCCAGCAGCCAAGGCAGGACCTCGGGACAGCAAGAGACCCAGTACTTC.

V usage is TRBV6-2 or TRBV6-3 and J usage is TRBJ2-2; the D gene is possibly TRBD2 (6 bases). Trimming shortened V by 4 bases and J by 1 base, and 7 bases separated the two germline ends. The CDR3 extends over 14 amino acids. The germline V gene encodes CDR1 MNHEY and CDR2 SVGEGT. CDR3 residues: CASSWGGNTGELFF. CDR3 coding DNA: TGTGCCAGCAGTTGGGGAGGGAACACCGGGGAGCTGTTTTTT.

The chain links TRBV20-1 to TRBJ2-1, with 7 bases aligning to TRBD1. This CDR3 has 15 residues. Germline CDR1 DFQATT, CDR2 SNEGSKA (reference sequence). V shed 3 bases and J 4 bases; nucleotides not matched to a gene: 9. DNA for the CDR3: TGCAGTGCTAGTTTGCCGGGACAGCGTTACAATGAGCAGTTCTTC. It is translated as CSASLPGQRYNEQFF.

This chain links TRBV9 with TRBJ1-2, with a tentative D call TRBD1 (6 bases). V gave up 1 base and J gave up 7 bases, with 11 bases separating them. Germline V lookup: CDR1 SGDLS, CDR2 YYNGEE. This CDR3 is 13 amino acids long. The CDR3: CASSVLSRGGYTF. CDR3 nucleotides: TGTGCCAGCAGCGTATTGTCCAGGGGTGGCTACACCTTC.

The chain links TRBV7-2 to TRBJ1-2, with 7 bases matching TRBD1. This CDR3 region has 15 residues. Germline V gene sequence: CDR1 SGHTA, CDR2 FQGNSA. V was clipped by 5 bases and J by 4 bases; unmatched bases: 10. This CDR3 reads CASSTSTGEIYGYTF. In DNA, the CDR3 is TGTGCCAGCAGCACGTCCACAGGGGAGATCTATGGCTACACCTTC.

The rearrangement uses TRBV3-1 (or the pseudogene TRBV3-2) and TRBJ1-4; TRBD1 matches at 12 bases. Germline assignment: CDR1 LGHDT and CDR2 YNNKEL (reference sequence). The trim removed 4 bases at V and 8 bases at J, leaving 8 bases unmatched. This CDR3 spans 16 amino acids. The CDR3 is CASSPYGDRGQEKLFF. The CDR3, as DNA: TGTGCCAGCAGCCCTTATGGGGACAGGGGGCAGGAAAAACTGTTTTTT.

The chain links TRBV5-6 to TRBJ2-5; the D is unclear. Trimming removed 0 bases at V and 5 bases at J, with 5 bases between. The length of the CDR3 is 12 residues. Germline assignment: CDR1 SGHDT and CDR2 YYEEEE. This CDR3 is CASSLGRETQYF. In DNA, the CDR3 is TGTGCCAGCAGCTTGGGTCGGGAGACCCAGTACTTC. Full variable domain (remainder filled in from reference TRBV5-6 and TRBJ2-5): DAGVTQSPTHLIKTRGQQVTLRCSPKSGHDTVSWYQQALGQGPQFIFQYYEEEERQRGNFPDRFSGHQFPNYSSELNVNALLLGDSALYLCASSLGRETQYFGPGTRLLVL.

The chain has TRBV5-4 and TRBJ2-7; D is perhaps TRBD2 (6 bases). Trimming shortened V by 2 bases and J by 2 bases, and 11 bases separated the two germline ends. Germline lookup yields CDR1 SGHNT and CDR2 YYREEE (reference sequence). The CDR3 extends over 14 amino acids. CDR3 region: CASSLDGGPYEQYF. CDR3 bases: TGTGCCAGCAGCTTAGACGGGGGACCCTACGAGCAGTACTTC.

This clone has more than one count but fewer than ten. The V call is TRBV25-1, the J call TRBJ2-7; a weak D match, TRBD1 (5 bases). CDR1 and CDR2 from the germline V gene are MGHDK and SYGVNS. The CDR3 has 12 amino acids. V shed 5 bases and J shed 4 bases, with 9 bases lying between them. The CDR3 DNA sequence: TGTGCCAGCAGTCCAGGGCCTTACGAGCAGTACTTC. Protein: CASSPGPYEQYF.

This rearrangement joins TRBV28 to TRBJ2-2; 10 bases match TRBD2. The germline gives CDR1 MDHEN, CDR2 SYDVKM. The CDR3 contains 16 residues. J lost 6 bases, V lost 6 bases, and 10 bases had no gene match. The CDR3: CASSLLAGNVAGELFF. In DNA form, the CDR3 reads TGTGCCAGCAGCCTACTAGCGGGAAACGTAGCCGGGGAGCTGTTTTTT.